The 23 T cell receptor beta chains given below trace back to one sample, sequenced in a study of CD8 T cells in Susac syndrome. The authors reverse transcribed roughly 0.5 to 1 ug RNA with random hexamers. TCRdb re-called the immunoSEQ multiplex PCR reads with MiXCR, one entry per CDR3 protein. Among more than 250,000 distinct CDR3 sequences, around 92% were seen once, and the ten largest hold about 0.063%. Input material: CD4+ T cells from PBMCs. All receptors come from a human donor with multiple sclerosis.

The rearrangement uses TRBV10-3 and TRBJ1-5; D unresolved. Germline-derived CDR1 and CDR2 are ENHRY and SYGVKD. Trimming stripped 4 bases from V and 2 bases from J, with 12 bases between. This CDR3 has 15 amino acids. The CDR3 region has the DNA TGTGCCATCAGTGTGCACGGTACTGGCAATCAGCCCCAGCATTTT. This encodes CAISVHGTGNQPQHF.

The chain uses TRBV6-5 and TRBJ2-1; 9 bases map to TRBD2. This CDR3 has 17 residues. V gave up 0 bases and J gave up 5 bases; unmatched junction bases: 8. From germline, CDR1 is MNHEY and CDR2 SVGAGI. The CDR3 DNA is TGTGCCAGCAGTTACTCCCTCGGAGCGGGAGGAAACAATGAGCAGTTCTTC. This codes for CASSYSLGAGGNNEQFF.

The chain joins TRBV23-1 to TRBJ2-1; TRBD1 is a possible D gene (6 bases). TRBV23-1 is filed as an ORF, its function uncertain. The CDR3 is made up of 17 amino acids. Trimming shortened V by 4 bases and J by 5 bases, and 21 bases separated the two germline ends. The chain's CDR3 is CASSLPGGHQQHNEQFF. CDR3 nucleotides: TGCGCCAGCAGTCTGCCTGGGGGACACCAACAGCACAATGAGCAGTTCTTC.

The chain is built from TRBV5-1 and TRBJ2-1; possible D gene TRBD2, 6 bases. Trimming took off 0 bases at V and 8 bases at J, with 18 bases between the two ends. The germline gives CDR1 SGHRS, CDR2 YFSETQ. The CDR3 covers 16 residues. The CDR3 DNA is TGCGCCAGCAGCTTGGATGTACCGGAGGGGCACGATGAGCAGTTCTTC. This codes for CASSLDVPEGHDEQFF.

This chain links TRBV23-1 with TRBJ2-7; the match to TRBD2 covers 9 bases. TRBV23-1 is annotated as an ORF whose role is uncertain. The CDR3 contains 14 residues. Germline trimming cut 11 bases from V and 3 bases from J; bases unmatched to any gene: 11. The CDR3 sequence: CARGRRGGFYEQYF. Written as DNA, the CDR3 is TGCGCCCGGGGCCGGCGGGGGGGATTCTACGAGCAGTACTTC.

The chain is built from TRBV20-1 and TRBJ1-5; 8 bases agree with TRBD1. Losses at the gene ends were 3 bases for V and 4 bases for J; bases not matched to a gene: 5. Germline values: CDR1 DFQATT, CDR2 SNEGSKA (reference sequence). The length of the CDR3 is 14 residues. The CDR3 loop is CSASPGQANQPQHF. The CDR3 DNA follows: TGCAGTGCTAGCCCGGGACAGGCAAATCAGCCCCAGCATTTT.

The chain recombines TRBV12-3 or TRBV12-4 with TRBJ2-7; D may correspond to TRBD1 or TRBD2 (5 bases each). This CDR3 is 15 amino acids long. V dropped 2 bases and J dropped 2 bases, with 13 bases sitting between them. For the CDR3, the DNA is TGTGCCAGCAGTTTACGGCTGGGGGTGGCCTACGAGCAGTACTTC. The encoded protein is CASSLRLGVAYEQYF.

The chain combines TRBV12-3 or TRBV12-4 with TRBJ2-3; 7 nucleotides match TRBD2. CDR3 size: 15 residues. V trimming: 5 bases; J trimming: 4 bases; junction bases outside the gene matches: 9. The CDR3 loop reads CASSVRSGASDTQYF. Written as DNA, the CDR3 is TGTGCCAGCAGTGTTCGCAGCGGGGCCTCAGATACGCAGTATTTT.

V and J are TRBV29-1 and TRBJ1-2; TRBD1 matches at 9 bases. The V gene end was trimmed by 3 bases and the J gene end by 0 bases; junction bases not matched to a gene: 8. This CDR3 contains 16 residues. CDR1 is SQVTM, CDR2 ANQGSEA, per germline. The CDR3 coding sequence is TGCAGCGTTGACACAGGACAGGGGCAAACTAACTATGGCTACACCTTC. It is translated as CSVDTGQGQTNYGYTF.

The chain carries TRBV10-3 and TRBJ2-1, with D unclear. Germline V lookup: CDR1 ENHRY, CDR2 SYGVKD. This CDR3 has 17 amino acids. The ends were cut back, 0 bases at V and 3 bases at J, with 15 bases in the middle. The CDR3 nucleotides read TGTGCCATCAGTGAGTCGATCTTGAGGTGGGGCTACAATGAGCAGTTCTTC. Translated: CAISESILRWGYNEQFF.

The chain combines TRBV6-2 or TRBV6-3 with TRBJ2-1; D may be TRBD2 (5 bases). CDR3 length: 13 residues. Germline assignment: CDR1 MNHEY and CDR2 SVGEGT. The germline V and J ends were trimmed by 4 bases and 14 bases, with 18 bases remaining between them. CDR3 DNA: TGTGCCAGCAGTTCCGATACTGGACTGGAGAAGTTCTTC. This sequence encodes CASSSDTGLEKFF.

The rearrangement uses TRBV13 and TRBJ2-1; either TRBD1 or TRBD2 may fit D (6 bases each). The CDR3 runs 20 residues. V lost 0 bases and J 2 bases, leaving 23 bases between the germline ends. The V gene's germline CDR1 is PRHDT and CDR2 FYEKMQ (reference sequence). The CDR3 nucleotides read TGTGCCAGCAGCTTAGGAGGGGGGCATGTCAAGACACAGACCTACAATGAGCAGTTCTTC. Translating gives CASSLGGGHVKTQTYNEQFF.

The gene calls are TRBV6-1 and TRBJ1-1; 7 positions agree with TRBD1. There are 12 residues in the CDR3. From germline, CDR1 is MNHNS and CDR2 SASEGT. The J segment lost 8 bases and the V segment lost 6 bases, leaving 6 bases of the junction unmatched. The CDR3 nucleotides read TGTGCCAGCAGCCGGGGACAGACAGAAGCTTTCTTT. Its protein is CASSRGQTEAFF.

CDR3 DNA: TGTGCCAGCAGCCAAGATTTAAGCGGGAGGAGCTCCTACAATGAGCAGTTCTTC. It specifies CASSQDLSGRSSYNEQFF. The chain employs TRBV3-1 and TRBJ2-1, with TRBD2 matching over 9 bases. Per germline, CDR1 LGHDT and CDR2 YNNKEL (reference sequence). The junction had 6 bases not matched to a gene; V was cut back by 0 bases and J by 0 bases. This CDR3 is 18 amino acids long.

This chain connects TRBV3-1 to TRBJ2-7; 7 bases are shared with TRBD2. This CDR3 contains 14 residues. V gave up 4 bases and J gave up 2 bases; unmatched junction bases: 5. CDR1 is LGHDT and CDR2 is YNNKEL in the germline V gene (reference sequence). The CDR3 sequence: CASSPGLGPYEQYF. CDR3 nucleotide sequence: TGTGCCAGCAGCCCCGGACTAGGCCCCTACGAGCAGTACTTC.

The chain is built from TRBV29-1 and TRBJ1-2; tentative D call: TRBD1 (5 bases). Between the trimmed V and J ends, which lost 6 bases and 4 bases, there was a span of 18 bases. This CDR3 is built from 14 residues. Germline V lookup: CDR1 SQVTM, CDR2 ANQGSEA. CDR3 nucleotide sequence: TGCAGCGTGGGGAGTACGGGGGGAAGCTATGGCTACACCTTC. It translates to CSVGSTGGSYGYTF.

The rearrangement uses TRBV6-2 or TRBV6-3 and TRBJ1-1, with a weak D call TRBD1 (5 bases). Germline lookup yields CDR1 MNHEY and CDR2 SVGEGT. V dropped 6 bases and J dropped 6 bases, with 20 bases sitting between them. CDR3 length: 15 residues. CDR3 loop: CASRIGVTGRAEAFF. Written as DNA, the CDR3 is TGTGCCAGCAGAATTGGAGTCACGGGGCGGGCTGAAGCTTTCTTT.

The CDR3 protein is CSARDAATNTEAFF. As DNA, the CDR3 is TGCAGTGCTAGAGATGCCGCAACGAACACTGAAGCTTTCTTT. The chain recombines TRBV20-1 with TRBJ1-1; D remains unclear. Deletions cut 0 bases from V and 1 base from J, with 9 bases between. The length of the CDR3 is 14 residues. Germline-derived CDR1 and CDR2 are DFQATT and SNEGSKA (reference sequence).

The CDR3 region is CASSLTTGSSYEQYF. For the CDR3, the DNA is TGTGCCAGCAGCTTAACGACAGGCAGCTCCTACGAGCAGTACTTC. The rearrangement uses TRBV13 and TRBJ2-7; D may be TRBD1 (6 bases). Germline assignment: CDR1 PRHDT and CDR2 FYEKMQ (reference sequence). V was clipped by 2 bases and J by 0 bases, with 11 bases between them. The CDR3 loop spans 15 amino acids.

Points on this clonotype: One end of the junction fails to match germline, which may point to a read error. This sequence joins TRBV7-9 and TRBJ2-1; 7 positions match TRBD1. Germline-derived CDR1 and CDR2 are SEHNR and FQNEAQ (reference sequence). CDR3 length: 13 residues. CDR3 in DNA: TGTGCCAGCAGCCCTTTCACAGGGGCACCCGTAGCCTTC. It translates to CASSPFTGAPVAF.

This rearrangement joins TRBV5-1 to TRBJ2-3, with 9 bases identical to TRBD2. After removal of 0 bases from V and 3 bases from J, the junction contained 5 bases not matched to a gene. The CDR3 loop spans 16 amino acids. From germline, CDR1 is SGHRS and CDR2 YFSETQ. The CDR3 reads CASSLVPSGTTDTQYF. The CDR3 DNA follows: TGCGCCAGCAGCTTGGTGCCTAGCGGGACAACAGATACGCAGTATTTT.

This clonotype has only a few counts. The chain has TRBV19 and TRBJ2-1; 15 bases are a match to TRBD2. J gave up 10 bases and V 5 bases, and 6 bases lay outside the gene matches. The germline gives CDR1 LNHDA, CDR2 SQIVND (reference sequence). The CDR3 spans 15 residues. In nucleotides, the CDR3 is TGTGCCAGTAGTCCTGGACTAGCGGGGGGGAGGGAGCAGTTCTTC. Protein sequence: CASSPGLAGGREQFF.

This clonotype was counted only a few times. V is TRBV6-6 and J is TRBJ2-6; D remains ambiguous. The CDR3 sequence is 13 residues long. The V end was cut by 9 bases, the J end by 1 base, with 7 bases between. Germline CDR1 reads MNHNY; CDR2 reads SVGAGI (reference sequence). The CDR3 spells CASSASGANVLTF. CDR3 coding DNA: TGTGCCAGTTCCGCATCTGGGGCCAACGTCCTGACTTTC.